This TCR beta chain comes out of a study of cytomegalovirus exposure and HLA in healthy donors. Study overall: There were 300 to 400 genotyped donors. Of these, 75% to 85% fell in the genetic ancestry cluster associated with self-reported Caucasian donors.

PCR involved 60 Vbeta and 13 Jbeta primers. Measured with immunoSEQ multiplex PCR; TCRdb has only the in-frame clones, and not every one. The sample holds about 200,000 clones, 75% to 80% seen once. In the case of this clone: What it binds is not known. In the same sample, other DNA sequences code for this CDR3.

The ends lost 3 bases at V and 4 bases at J; junction bases unmatched: 5. CDR1 MNHEY and CDR2 SMNVEV come from the germline V gene (reference sequence). There are 16 residues in the CDR3. Study findings and constraints: In a later analysis, specific HLA alleles were associated with 15,000 or so TCR beta sequences at a 0.05 false discovery rate.

The chain recombines TRBV27 with TRBJ2-2, with 10 bases lining up with TRBD1. The specimen was PBMCs. This TCR derives from a man between 18 and 29 years old in good health and CMV-seronegative. The CDR3 here is CASSFSGTGVTGELFF. CDR3 DNA sequence: TGTGCCAGCAGTTTTTCTGGGACAGGGGTCACCGGGGAGCTGTTTTTT.